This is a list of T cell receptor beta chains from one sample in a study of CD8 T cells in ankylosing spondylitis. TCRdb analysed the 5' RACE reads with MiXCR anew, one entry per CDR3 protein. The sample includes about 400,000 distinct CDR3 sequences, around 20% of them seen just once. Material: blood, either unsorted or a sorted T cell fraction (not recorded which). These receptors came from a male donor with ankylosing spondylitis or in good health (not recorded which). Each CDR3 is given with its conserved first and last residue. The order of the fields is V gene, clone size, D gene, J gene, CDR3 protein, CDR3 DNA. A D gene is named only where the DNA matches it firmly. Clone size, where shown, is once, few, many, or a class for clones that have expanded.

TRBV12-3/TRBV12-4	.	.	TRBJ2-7	CASSPGRDHSYEQYF	TGTGCCAGCAGCCCTGGCCGGGACCACTCCTACGAGCAGTACTTC
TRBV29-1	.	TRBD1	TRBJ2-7	CSVEAGTGGLEQYF	TGCAGCGTAGAAGCCGGGACAGGGGGTTTAGAGCAGTACTTC
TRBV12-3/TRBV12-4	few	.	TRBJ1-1	CASKETGGFAEAFF	TGTGCCAGCAAAGAGACAGGCGGTTTCGCTGAAGCTTTCTTT
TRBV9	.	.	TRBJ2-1	CASSSDRPLSEQFF	TGTGCCAGCAGCAGCGACAGGCCGTTGTCAGAGCAGTTCTTC
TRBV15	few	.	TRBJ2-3	CATSRVPGTDTQYF	TGTGCCACCAGCAGAGTCCCAGGGACAGATACGCAGTATTTT
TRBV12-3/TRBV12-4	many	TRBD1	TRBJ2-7	CASSSDRESYEQYF	TGTGCCAGCAGTTCGGACAGGGAGTCCTACGAGCAGTACTTC
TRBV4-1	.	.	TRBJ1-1	CASSQVSAADEAFF	TGCGCCAGCAGCCAAGTATCGGCAGCCGATGAAGCTTTCTTT
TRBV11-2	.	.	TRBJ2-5	CASSRGFLESKETQYF	TGTGCCAGCAGCCGCGGGTTTCTAGAGAGCAAAGAGACCCAGTACTTC
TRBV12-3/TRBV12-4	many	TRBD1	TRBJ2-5	CASNGDSEETQYF	TGTGCCAGCAACGGGGACAGTGAAGAGACCCAGTACTTC
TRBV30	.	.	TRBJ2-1	CAWLWGHYNEQFF	TGTGCCTGGCTGTGGGGTCACTACAATGAGCAGTTCTTC
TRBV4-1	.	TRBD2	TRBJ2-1	CASSQDSASGGGEQFF	TGCGCCAGCAGCCAAGATTCGGCCTCGGGGGGGGGTGAGCAGTTCTTC